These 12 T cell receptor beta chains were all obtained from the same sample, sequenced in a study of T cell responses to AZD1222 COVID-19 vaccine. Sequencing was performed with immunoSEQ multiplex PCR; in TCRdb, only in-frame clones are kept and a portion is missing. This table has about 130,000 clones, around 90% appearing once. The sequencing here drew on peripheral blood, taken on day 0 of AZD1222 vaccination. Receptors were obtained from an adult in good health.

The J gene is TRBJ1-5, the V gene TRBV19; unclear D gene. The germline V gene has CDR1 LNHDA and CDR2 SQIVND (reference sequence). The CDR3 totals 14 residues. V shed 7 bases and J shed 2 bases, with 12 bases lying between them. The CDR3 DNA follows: TGTGCCAGTACCCAGGCGAAGGGCAATCAGCCCCAGCATTTT. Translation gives CASTQAKGNQPQHF. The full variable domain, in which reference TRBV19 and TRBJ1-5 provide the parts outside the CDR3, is DGGITQSPKYLFRKEGQNVTLSCEQNLNHDAMYWYRQDPGQGLRLIYYSQIVNDFQKGDIAEGYSVSREKKESFPLTVTSAQKNPTAFYLCASTQAKGNQPQHFGDGTRLSIL.

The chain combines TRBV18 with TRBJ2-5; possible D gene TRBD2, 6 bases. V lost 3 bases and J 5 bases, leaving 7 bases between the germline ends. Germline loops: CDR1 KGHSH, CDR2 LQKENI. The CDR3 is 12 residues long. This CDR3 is CASSPAGETQYF. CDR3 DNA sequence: TGTGCCAGCTCACCTGCGGGGGAGACCCAGTACTTC.

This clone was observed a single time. The CDR3 spells CASTDASGGEGEQFF. CDR3 DNA: TGTGCCAGCACGGACGCCAGCGGGGGGGAAGGTGAGCAGTTCTTC. The chain couples TRBV5-4 to TRBJ2-1; 10 bases are shared with TRBD2. The CDR3 runs to 15 residues. V dropped 6 bases and J dropped 9; count of bases not matched to a gene: 12. Germline loops: CDR1 SGHNT, CDR2 YYREEE (reference sequence).

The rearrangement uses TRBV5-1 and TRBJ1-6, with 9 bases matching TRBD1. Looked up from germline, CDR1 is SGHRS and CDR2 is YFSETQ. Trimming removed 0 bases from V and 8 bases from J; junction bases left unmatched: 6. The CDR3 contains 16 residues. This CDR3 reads CASSLAGQGRHSPLHF. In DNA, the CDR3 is TGCGCCAGCAGCTTGGCCGGACAGGGGAGGCATTCACCCCTCCACTTT.

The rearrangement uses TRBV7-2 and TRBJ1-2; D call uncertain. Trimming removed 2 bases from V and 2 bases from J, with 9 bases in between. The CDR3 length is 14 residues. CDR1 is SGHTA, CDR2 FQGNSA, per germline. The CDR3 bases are TGTGCCAGCAGCTTAAAGGGTATAAACTATGGCTACACCTTC. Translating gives CASSLKGINYGYTF.

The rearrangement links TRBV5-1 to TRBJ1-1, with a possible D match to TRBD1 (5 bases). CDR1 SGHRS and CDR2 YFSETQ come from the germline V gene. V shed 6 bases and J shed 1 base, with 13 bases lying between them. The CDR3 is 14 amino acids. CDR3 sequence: CASKSGASNTEAFF. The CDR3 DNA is TGCGCCAGCAAGTCCGGGGCTTCGAACACTGAAGCTTTCTTT.

The CDR3 is CASSLAQRGSSYNEQFF. In DNA, the CDR3 is TGCGCCAGCAGCTTGGCTCAGCGGGGGAGCTCCTACAATGAGCAGTTCTTC. The V gene is TRBV5-1, the J gene TRBJ2-1; 8 bases line up with TRBD2. Germline V gene data show CDR1 as SGHRS and CDR2 as YFSETQ. The CDR3 extends over 17 amino acids. The junction had 5 bases not matched to a gene; V was cut back by 0 bases and J by 0 bases.

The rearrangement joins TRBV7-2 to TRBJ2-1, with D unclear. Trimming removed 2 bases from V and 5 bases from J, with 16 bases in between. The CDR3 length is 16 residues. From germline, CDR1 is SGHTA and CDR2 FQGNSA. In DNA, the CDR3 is TGTGCCAGCAGCTTACAGGCTCATAGGGCTAACAATGAGCAGTTCTTC. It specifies CASSLQAHRANNEQFF.

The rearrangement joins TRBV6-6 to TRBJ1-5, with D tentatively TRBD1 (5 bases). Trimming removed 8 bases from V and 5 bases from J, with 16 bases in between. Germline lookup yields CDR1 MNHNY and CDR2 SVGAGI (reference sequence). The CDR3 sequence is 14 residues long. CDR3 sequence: CASRPGGEHQPQHF. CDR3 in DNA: TGTGCCAGCCGACCTGGGGGGGAGCATCAGCCCCAGCATTTT.

CDR3 sequence: CASSTRDEQFF. CDR3 nucleotide sequence: TGTGCCAGCAGTACGAGGGATGAGCAGTTCTTC. J is TRBJ2-1 and V is TRBV28, with D tentatively TRBD2 (5 bases). V lost 5 bases to trimming and J lost 8 bases, with 7 bases between them. The V gene's germline CDR1 is MDHEN and CDR2 SYDVKM. This CDR3 has 11 residues.

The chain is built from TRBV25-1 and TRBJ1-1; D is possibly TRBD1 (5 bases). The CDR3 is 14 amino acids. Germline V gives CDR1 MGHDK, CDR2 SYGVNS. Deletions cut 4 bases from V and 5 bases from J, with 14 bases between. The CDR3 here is CASSARGSVTEAFF. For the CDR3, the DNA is TGTGCCAGCAGTGCCCGGGGGTCGGTGACTGAAGCTTTCTTT.

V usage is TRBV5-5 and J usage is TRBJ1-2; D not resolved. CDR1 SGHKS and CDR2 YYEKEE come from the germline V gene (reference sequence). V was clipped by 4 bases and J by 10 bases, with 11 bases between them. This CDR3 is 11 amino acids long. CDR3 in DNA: TGTGCCAGCAGCCAAAGTAGGGACTACACCTTC. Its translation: CASSQSRDYTF.